This entry lists 13 T cell receptor beta chains sequenced from one sample in a study of blood T cell repertoires in COVID-19. The table came from immunoSEQ multiplex PCR; TCRdb's copy has only in-frame clones and leaves some out. This table holds more than 80,000 clones, around 80% found once. Input material: peripheral blood. These TCRs come from a woman of 80 years or more with active or convalescent COVID-19.

The V gene is TRBV9, the J gene TRBJ2-1; tentatively, D is TRBD1 (7 bases). The V and J ends lost 4 bases and 4 bases respectively, with 18 bases between them. The CDR3 sequence is 16 residues long. The germline gives CDR1 SGDLS, CDR2 YYNGEE. CDR3 loop: CASSSGGTELYNEQFF. CDR3 nucleotide sequence: TGTGCCAGCAGCTCCGGAGGGACAGAATTGTACAATGAGCAGTTCTTC.

J is TRBJ1-5 and V is TRBV20-1; maybe TRBD1 (5 bases). Trimming stripped 3 bases from V and 1 base from J, with 10 bases between. This CDR3 has 14 amino acids. Looked up from germline, CDR1 is DFQATT and CDR2 is SNEGSKA (reference sequence). CDR3 protein: CSASKGPSNQPQHF. The CDR3, as DNA: TGCAGTGCTAGTAAGGGGCCGAGCAATCAGCCCCAGCATTTT.

This chain joins TRBV11-2 and TRBJ1-4; 7 bases agree with TRBD1. J was trimmed by 3 bases and V by 3 bases; bases with no gene match: 4. This CDR3 has 15 residues. Germline CDR1 reads SGHAT; CDR2 reads FQNNGV. Here the CDR3 reads CASSFSGQPNEKLFF. The CDR3 coding sequence is TGTGCCAGCAGCTTCTCGGGACAGCCTAATGAAAAACTGTTTTTT.

This clone was seen a few times. The chain joins TRBV14 to TRBJ1-4, with D perhaps matching TRBD1 (5 bases). Germline CDR1 SGHDN, CDR2 FVKESK. Trimming shortened V by 1 base and J by 8 bases, and 8 bases separated the two germline ends. The CDR3 runs to 13 residues. The CDR3 nucleotides read TGTGCCAGCAGCCAAGGCCGGGGGGAAAAACTGTTTTTT. It translates to CASSQGRGEKLFF.

This CDR3 reads CASSWDRGSTEAFF. The CDR3 DNA is TGTGCCAGCAGCTGGGACAGGGGGAGCACTGAAGCTTTCTTT. The genes are TRBV11-2 and TRBJ1-1; 11 bases agree with TRBD1. V lost 4 bases, J lost 4 bases, and 2 bases stayed unmatched. The CDR3 has 14 amino acids. From germline, CDR1 is SGHAT and CDR2 FQNNGV.

V and J are TRBV28 and TRBJ1-1, with a possible D match to TRBD1 (6 bases). Germline V gene data show CDR1 as MDHEN and CDR2 as SYDVKM. V was cut by 3 bases and J by 5 bases, with 10 bases left in between. The CDR3 is 13 amino acids. CDR3 DNA sequence: TGTGCCAGCAGTTTTCAGGGGTGGACTGAAGCTTTCTTT. This sequence encodes CASSFQGWTEAFF. Full variable domain (remainder filled in from reference TRBV28 and TRBJ1-1): DVKVTQSSRYLVKRTGEKVFLECVQDMDHENMFWYRQDPGLGLRLIYFSYDVKMKEKGDIPEGYSVSREKKERFSLILESASTNQTSMYLCASSFQGWTEAFFGQGTRLTVV.

This clone was detected only once. This sequence joins TRBV28 and TRBJ2-2, with 9 bases that match TRBD1. Germline CDR1 reads MDHEN; CDR2 reads SYDVKM. This CDR3 has 14 residues. V lost 10 bases to trimming and J lost 6 bases; unmatched junction nucleotides: 9. CDR3 sequence (DNA): TGTGCCACCCTGACAGGACAGGGGTCCGGGGAGCTGTTTTTT. Translated: CATLTGQGSGELFF.

This clone appeared a few times. The V and J genes are TRBV6-4 and TRBJ2-1; tentatively, D is TRBD1 (6 bases). Germline CDR1 MRHNA, CDR2 SNTAGT. Trimming shortened V by 0 bases and J by 14 bases, and 14 bases separated the two germline ends. This CDR3 is 13 amino acids long. The CDR3 region is CASSDSEQGEKFF. DNA of the CDR3: TGTGCCAGCAGTGACTCAGAACAGGGCGAAAAGTTCTTC.

This chain uses TRBV6-5 with TRBJ1-3, with 8 nucleotides matching TRBD1. V shed 6 bases and J 2 bases; nucleotides not matched to a gene: 3. Germline CDR1 reads MNHEY; CDR2 reads SVGAGI. The length of the CDR3 is 14 residues. The CDR3 here is CASSKTGAGNTIYF. In DNA form, the CDR3 reads TGTGCCAGCAGCAAGACAGGGGCTGGAAACACCATATATTTT.

This clone was observed a handful of times. The DNA for the CDR3 is TGTGCCAGCAGTATACAGGAGTATAATTCACCCCTCCACTTT. Its protein is CASSIQEYNSPLHF. The chain has TRBV6-1 and TRBJ1-6, with a possible D match to TRBD1 (5 bases). Looked up from germline, CDR1 is MNHNS and CDR2 is SASEGT. CDR3 length: 14 amino acids. V was pared by 5 bases and J by 4 bases, with 9 bases between.

The rearrangement uses TRBV18 and TRBJ2-1; 7 nucleotides match TRBD2. The germline gives CDR1 KGHSH, CDR2 LQKENI. The CDR3 length is 18 residues. Trimming took 2 bases from V and 3 from J; bases not matched to a gene: 13. The CDR3 sequence: CASSPISQAGNGYNEQFF. DNA of the CDR3: TGTGCCAGCTCACCAATCTCCCAAGCGGGAAATGGCTACAATGAGCAGTTCTTC.

The rearrangement joins TRBV4-3 to TRBJ1-4; a possible D gene is TRBD1 (5 bases). Germline V gene lookup returns CDR1 LGHNA and CDR2 YSLEER. V was cut by 4 bases and J by 6 bases, with 30 bases left in between. The CDR3 runs to 20 residues. CDR3 DNA sequence: TGCGCCAGCAGCCCCCACCCCCCTGTGCCCCAGGGAGGACGTGATGAAAAACTGTTTTTT. The encoded protein is CASSPHPPVPQGGRDEKLFF.

The rearrangement joins TRBV6-5 to TRBJ2-5; 13 nucleotides line up with TRBD2. CDR1 is MNHEY, CDR2 SVGAGI, per germline. The V segment lost 6 bases and the J segment 6 bases; nucleotides outside the gene matches: 7. CDR3 length: 15 residues. As DNA, the CDR3 is TGTGCCAGCAGGACCGGGACTAGCGGGGCGAAGACCCAGTACTTC. Its translation is CASRTGTSGAKTQYF.